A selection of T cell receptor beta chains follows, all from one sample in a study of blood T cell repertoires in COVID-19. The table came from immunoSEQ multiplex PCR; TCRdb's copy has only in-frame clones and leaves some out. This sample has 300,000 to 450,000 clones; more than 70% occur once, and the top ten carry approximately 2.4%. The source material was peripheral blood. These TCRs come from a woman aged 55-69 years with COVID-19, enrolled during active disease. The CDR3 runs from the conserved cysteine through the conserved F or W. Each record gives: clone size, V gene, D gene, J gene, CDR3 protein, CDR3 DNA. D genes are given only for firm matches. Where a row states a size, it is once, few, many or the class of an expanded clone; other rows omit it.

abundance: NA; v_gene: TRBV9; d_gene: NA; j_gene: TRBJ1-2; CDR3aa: CASSLQGNYGYTF; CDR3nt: TGTGCCAGCAGCCTGCAGGGGAACTATGGCTACACCTTC
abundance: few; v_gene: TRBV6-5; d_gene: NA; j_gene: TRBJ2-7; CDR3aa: CASSRAQDRPYEQYF; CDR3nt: TGTGCCAGCAGTAGAGCTCAGGACAGACCTTACGAGCAGTACTTC
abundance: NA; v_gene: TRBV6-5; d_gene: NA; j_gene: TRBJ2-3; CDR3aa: CASSRRPDRGDTQYF; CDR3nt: TGTGCCAGCAGTCGAAGGCCCGACCGAGGGGATACGCAGTATTTT
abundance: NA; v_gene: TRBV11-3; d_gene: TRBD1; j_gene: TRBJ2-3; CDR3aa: CASSHGTGTDTQYF; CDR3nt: TGTGCCAGCAGCCATGGGACAGGCACAGATACGCAGTATTTT
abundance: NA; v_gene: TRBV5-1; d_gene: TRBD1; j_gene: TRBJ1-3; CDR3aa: CASSVGDSHSGNTIYF; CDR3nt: TGCGCCAGCAGCGTGGGGGACAGCCACTCTGGAAACACCATATATTTT
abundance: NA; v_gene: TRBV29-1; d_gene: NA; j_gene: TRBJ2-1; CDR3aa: CSVDGFLSPQLSYNEQFF; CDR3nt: TGCAGCGTTGATGGGTTCCTCTCGCCACAGTTGTCCTACAATGAGCAGTTCTTC
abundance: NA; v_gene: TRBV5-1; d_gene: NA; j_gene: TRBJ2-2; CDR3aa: CASSLATVTGELFF; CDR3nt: TGCGCCAGCAGCTTGGCGACAGTCACCGGGGAGCTGTTTTTT
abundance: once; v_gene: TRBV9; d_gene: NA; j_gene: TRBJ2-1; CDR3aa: CASSVYPGTRDEQFF; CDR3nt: TGTGCCAGCAGCGTATATCCCGGGACAAGAGATGAGCAGTTCTTC
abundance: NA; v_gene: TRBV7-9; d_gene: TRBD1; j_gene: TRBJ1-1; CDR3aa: CASTSSGQGAEGTEAFF; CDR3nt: TGTGCCAGCACCTCTTCGGGACAGGGGGCGGAGGGCACTGAAGCTTTCTTT
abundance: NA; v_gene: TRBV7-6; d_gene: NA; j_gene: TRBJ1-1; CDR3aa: CASSLGQGNTEAFF; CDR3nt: TGTGCCAGCAGCTTAGGCCAGGGGAACACTGAAGCTTTCTTT
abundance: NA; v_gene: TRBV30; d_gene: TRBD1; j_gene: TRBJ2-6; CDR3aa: CAWSVQRTGGFSGANVLTF; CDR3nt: TGTGCCTGGAGTGTACAACGGACAGGGGGCTTCTCTGGGGCCAACGTCCTGACTTTC
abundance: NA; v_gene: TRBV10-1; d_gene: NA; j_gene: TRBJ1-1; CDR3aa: CASSGQLNTEAFF; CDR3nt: TGCGCCAGCAGCGGACAGTTGAACACTGAAGCTTTCTTT
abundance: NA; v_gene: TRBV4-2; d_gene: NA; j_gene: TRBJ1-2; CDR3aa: CASSQDFATGGSYGYTF; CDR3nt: TGTGCCAGCAGCCAAGATTTCGCGACAGGAGGCTCATATGGCTACACCTTC
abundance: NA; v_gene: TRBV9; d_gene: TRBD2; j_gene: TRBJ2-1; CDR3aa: CASSMGTSGGSHARNEQFF; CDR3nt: TGTGCCAGCAGCATGGGGACTAGCGGGGGGTCACACGCCCGCAATGAGCAGTTCTTC
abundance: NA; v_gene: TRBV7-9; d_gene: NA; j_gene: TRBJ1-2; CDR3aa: CASSLWEAIGNFGYTF; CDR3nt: TGTGCCAGCAGCTTATGGGAGGCCATTGGAAACTTTGGCTACACCTTC
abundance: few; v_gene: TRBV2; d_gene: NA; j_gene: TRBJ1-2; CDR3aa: CASNVQGPYYGYTF; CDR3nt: TGTGCCAGCAACGTCCAGGGCCCTTACTATGGCTACACCTTC
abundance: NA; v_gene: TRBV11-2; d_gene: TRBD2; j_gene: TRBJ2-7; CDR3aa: CASSSPGLAGLEQYF; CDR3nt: TGTGCCAGCAGCTCCCCGGGACTAGCGGGGTTGGAGCAGTACTTC
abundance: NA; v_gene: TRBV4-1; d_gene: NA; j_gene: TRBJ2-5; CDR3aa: CASSQDPRRRGETQYF; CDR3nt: TGCGCCAGCAGCCAAGATCCGAGACGAAGGGGAGAGACCCAGTACTTC
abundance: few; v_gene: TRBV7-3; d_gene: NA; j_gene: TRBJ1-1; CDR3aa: CASSLDRNTEAFF; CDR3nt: TGTGCCAGCAGCTTAGACAGGAACACTGAAGCTTTCTTT
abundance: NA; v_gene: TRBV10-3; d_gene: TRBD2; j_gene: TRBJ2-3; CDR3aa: CAISETQGLAGSRYF; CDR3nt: TGTGCCATCAGCGAGACCCAGGGACTAGCGGGAAGTAGATATTTT
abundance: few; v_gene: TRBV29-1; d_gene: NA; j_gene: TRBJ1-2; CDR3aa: CSVVEGDKGIRDGYTF; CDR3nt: TGCAGCGTTGTAGAAGGAGACAAGGGGATTCGTGATGGCTACACCTTC
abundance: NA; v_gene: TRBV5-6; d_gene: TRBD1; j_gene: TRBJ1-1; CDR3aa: CASSLRTGGGYTEAFF; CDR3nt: TGTGCCAGCAGCTTGAGGACAGGTGGAGGGTACACTGAAGCTTTCTTT
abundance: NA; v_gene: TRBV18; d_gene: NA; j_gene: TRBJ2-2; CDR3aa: CASSPLLYSGTGELFF; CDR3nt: TGTGCCAGCTCACCTCTCCTATATTCCGGCACCGGGGAGCTGTTTTTT
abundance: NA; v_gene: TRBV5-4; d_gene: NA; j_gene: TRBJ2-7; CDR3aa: CASSLEGQGPYEQYF; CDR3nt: TGTGCCAGCAGCTTGGAGGGGCAGGGTCCCTACGAGCAGTACTTC
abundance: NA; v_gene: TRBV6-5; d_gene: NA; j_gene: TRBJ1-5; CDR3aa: CASSFKSGNQPQHF; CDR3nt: TGTGCCAGCAGTTTCAAGAGTGGCAATCAGCCCCAGCATTTT
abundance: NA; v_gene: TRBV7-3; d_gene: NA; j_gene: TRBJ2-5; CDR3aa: CASSLTGDETQYF; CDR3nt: TGTGCCAGCAGCTTAACGGGAGACGAGACCCAGTACTTC
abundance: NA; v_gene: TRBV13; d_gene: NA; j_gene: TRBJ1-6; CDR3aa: CASSFSRVHNSPLHF; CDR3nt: TGTGCCAGCAGCTTTTCCAGGGTTCATAATTCACCCCTCCACTTT
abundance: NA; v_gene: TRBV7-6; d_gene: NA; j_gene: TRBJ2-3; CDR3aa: CASSLARSPSTDTQYF; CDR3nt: TGTGCCAGCAGCTTAGCGCGTTCCCCCTCCACAGATACGCAGTATTTT
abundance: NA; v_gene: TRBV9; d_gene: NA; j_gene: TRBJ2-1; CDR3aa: CASSVEGGTYNEQFF; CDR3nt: TGTGCCAGCAGCGTAGAGGGGGGGACGTACAATGAGCAGTTCTTC
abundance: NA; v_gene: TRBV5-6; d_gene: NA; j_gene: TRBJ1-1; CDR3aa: CASSARQGIHTEAFF; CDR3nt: TGTGCCAGCAGCGCGCGCCAGGGGATACACACTGAAGCTTTCTTT
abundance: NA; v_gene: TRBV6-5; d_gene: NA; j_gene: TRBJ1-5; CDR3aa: CASKRNSNQPQHF; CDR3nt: TGTGCCAGCAAGCGCAATAGCAATCAGCCCCAGCATTTT
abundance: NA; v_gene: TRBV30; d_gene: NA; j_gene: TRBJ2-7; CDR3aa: CAWSVDGLTSYEQYF; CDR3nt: TGTGCCTGGAGTGTTGACGGACTCACCTCCTACGAGCAGTACTTC
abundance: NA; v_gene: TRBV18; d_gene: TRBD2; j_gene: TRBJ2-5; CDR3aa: CASSRASGGPETQYF; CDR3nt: TGTGCCAGCTCACGAGCTAGCGGGGGACCAGAGACCCAGTACTTC
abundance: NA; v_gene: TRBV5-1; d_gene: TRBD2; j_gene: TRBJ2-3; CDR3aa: CASSLERGGLDTQYF; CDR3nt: TGCGCCAGCAGCTTGGAGCGGGGGGGCCTGGATACGCAGTATTTT
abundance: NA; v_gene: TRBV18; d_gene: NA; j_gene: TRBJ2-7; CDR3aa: CASSPRSQRTSYEQYF; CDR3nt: TGTGCCAGCTCACCTCGGAGCCAGCGGACCTCCTACGAGCAGTACTTC
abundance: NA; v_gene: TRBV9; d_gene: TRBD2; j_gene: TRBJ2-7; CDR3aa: CASSPEVGRRGLAGTYEQYF; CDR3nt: TGTGCCAGCAGCCCCGAGGTGGGTAGAAGGGGACTAGCGGGCACCTACGAGCAGTACTTC
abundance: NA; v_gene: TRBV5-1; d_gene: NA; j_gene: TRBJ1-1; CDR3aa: CASSLVGPATEAFF; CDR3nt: TGCGCCAGCAGCTTGGTGGGCCCCGCCACTGAAGCTTTCTTT
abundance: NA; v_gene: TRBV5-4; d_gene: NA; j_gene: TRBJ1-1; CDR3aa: CASSFDRTNTEAFF; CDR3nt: TGTGCCAGCAGCTTCGACAGGACGAACACTGAAGCTTTCTTT
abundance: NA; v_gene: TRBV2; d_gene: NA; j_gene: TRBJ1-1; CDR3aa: CASSEPTGPNTEAFF; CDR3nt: TGTGCCAGCAGTGAACCGACAGGACCGAACACTGAAGCTTTCTTT
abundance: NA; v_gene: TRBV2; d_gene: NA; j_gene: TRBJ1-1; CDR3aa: CASSFTGVGTEAFF; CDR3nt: TGTGCCAGCAGTTTTACAGGCGTGGGGACTGAAGCTTTCTTT
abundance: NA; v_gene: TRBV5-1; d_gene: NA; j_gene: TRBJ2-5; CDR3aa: CASSPASSAGQETQYF; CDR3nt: TGCGCCAGCAGCCCCGCTTCTAGCGCGGGCCAAGAGACCCAGTACTTC
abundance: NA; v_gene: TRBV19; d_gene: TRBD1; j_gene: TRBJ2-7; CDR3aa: CASSINRGHYEQYF; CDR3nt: TGTGCCAGTAGTATAAACAGGGGCCACTACGAGCAGTACTTC
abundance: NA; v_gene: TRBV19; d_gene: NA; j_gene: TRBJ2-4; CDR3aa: CASSPKGGALAKNIQYF; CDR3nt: TGTGCCAGTAGTCCGAAAGGAGGGGCCCTAGCCAAAAACATTCAGTACTTC
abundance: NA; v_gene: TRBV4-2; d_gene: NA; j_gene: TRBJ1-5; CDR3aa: CASSQSVDNRGQPQHF; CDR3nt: TGTGCCAGCAGCCAATCCGTAGACAATAGGGGTCAGCCCCAGCATTTT
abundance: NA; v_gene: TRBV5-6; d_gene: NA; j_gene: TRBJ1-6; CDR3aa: CASSLYTGSNSPLHF; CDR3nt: TGTGCCAGCAGCTTGTATACAGGGTCTAATTCACCCCTCCACTTT